Below, 9 T cell receptor beta chains from the same sample are listed, as sequenced in a study of T cell responses to AZD1222 COVID-19 vaccine. The assay was immunoSEQ multiplex PCR, and TCRdb's table has in-frame clones only and misses some. The sample holds some 120,000 clones, just under 90% seen once. The sequenced sample was peripheral blood, obtained on day 0 of AZD1222 vaccination. The receptors originated from an adult in good health.

The chain carries TRBV11-1 and TRBJ1-5; 7 bases agree with TRBD1. This CDR3 has 13 amino acids. J was trimmed by 1 base and V by 8 bases; bases with no gene match: 2. Germline CDR1 reads SGHAT; CDR2 reads FQDESV (reference sequence). CDR3 nucleotide sequence: TGTGCCAGCCAGGGGGGAAGCAATCAGCCCCAGCATTTT. This translates into CASQGGSNQPQHF. The entire variable domain, with the rest obtained from reference TRBV11-1 and TRBJ1-5, is as follows: EAEVAQSPRYKITEKSQAVAFWCDPISGHATLYWYRQILGQGPELLVQFQDESVVDDSQLPKDRFSAERLKGVDSTLKIQPAELGDSAMYLCASQGGSNQPQHFGDGTRLSIL.

This clone was detected only once. This chain uses TRBV7-3 with TRBJ2-2; weak D call: TRBD2 (5 bases). V was clipped by 4 bases and J by 7 bases, with 13 bases between them. The CDR3 extends over 14 amino acids. Germline values: CDR1 SGHTA, CDR2 FQGTGA. In DNA form, the CDR3 reads TGTGCCAGCAGCTCCAACGCGGGTGGCGGGGAGCTGTTTTTT. This gives the protein CASSSNAGGGELFF.

V usage is TRBV5-4 and J usage is TRBJ2-7, with a weak D call TRBD1 (6 bases). With the DNA end fitting TRBJ2-1 better, the J assignment may be wrong. This CDR3 contains 15 residues. The germline V gene encodes CDR1 SGHNT and CDR2 YYREEE (reference sequence). The CDR3 coding sequence is TGTGCCAGCAGCTCCCTCGGCCAGGGGCACAATGAGCAGTTCTTC. Amino acids: CASSSLGQGHNEQFF.

This chain uses TRBV7-2 with TRBJ2-7; D is unclear. In germline, CDR1 is SGHTA, CDR2 FQGNSA. Trimming took 2 bases from V and 5 from J, leaving 4 bases between them. The CDR3 covers 11 residues. The CDR3 nucleotides read TGTGCCAGCAGCTTAACTAACGAGCAGTACTTC. This sequence encodes CASSLTNEQYF.

The chain couples TRBV5-1 to TRBJ1-1, with no clear D. Deletions cut 0 bases from V and 5 bases from J, with 11 bases between. This CDR3 contains 14 residues. Germline-derived CDR1 and CDR2 are SGHRS and YFSETQ. DNA of the CDR3: TGCGCCAGCAGCTTGGCTGGCGGGAGGACTGAAGCTTTCTTT. This gives the protein CASSLAGGRTEAFF.

As concerns this clone: The germline gene is not matched at one end of the junction; a read error may be the cause. The genes are TRBV28 and TRBJ2-2; 15 bases fit TRBD2. CDR1 is MDHEN, CDR2 SYDVKM, per germline. The CDR3 spans 13 residues. CDR3 residues: CAGLAGGERGAVF. The CDR3, as DNA: TGTGCCGGACTAGCGGGAGGGGAGCGGGGAGCTGTTTTT.

J is TRBJ1-5 and V is TRBV7-8, with a possible D match to TRBD1 (5 bases). Trimming removed 5 bases at V and 4 bases at J, with 12 bases between. Germline V lookup: CDR1 SGHVS, CDR2 FQNEAQ. This CDR3 contains 14 residues. The chain's CDR3 is CASSHGGGNQPQHF. Here the CDR3 DNA reads TGTGCCAGCAGCCACGGCGGGGGTAATCAGCCCCAGCATTTT.

The rearrangement joins TRBV3-1 (or the pseudogene TRBV3-2) to TRBJ2-7, with 8 bases aligning to TRBD2. V lost 1 base to trimming and J lost 4 bases; unmatched junction nucleotides: 12. Germline CDR1 and CDR2: LGHDT and YNNKEL (reference sequence). The CDR3 has 17 amino acids. The CDR3 region is CASSQGEGAGETYEQYF. The CDR3 coding sequence is TGTGCCAGCAGCCAAGGGGAAGGAGCGGGAGAAACGTACGAGCAGTACTTC.

This clone has just a few counts. The chain joins TRBV5-6 to TRBJ2-6; D is unresolved. CDR1 and CDR2 from the germline V gene are SGHDT and YYEEEE. The V and J ends lost 1 base and 0 bases respectively, with 11 bases between them. The CDR3 has 17 amino acids. The CDR3 DNA reads TGTGCCAGCAGCTTGCTAGGCGGTTACTCTGGGGCCAACGTCCTGACTTTC. Protein product: CASSLLGGYSGANVLTF.